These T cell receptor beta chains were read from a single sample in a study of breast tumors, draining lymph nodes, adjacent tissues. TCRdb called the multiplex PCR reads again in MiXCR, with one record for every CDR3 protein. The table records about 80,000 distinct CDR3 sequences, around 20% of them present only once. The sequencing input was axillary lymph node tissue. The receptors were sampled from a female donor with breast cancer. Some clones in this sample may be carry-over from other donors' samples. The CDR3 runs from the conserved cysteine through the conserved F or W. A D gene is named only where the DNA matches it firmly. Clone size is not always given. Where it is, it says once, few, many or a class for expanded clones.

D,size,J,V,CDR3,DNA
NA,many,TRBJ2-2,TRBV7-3,CASSSRPNTGELFF,TGTGCCAGCAGCTCCCGCCCGAACACCGGGGAGCTGTTTTTT
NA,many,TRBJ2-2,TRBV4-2,CASSPVRAGNTGELFF,TGTGCCAGCAGCCCAGTGAGGGCAGGGAACACCGGGGAGCTGTTTTTT
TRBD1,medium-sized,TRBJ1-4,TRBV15,CATSRTGQNNEKLFF,TGTGCCACCAGCCGTACGGGACAGAATAATGAAAAACTGTTTTTT
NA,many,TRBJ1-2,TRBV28,CASLRGREVGYTF,TGTGCCAGCTTGCGGGGCAGGGAAGTTGGCTACACCTTC
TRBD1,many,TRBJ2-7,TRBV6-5,CASSKRQGWYEQYF,TGTGCCAGCAGTAAACGACAGGGTTGGTACGAGCAGTACTTC
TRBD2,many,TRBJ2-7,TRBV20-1,CSARDFASGRYEQYF,TGCAGTGCTAGAGATTTTGCTAGCGGGAGGTACGAGCAGTACTTC
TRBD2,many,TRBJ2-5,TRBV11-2,CASSLGSGGGRETQYF,TGTGCCAGCAGCTTGGGGAGCGGGGGTGGCAGGGAGACCCAGTACTTC
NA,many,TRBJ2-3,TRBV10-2,CASSDPTDTQYF,TGCGCCAGCAGTGACCCTACAGATACGCAGTATTTT
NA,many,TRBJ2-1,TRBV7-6,CASSLGGGTPFF,TGTGCCAGCAGCTTAGGAGGGGGGACTCCGTTCTTC
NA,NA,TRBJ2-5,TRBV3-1,CASSQGVAKTQETQYF,TGTGCCAGCAGCCAAGGGGTGGCCAAGACGCAAGAGACCCAGTACTTC
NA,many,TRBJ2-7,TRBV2,CASSEAPGRYEQYF,TGTGCCAGCAGTGAAGCGCCGGGGAGGTACGAGCAGTACTTC
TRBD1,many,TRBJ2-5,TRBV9,CASSVTPGQGETQYF,TGTGCCAGCAGCGTAACGCCGGGACAGGGTGAGACCCAGTACTTC
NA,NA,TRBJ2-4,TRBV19,CASSIQGGKNIQYF,TGTGCCAGTAGTATACAGGGGGGCAAAAACATTCAGTACTTC
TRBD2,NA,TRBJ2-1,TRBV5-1,CASSPSPLAGGYNGQFF,TGCGCCAGCAGTCCTAGTCCCCTAGCGGGAGGCTATAATGGGCAGTTCTTC
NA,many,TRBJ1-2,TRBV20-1,CSARDQSLRGYTF,TGCAGTGCTAGAGATCAAAGCCTTCGGGGCTACACCTTC
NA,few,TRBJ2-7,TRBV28,CASSPKTPYEQYF,TGTGCCAGCAGTCCTAAAACCCCCTACGAGCAGTACTTC
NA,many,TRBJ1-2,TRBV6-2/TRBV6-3,CASKKPGGYTF,TGTGCCAGCAAGAAGCCAGGTGGCTACACCTTC
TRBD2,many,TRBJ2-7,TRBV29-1,CSVDLAGGHEQYF,TGCAGCGTTGACTTAGCGGGAGGCCACGAGCAGTACTTC
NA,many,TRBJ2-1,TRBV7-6,CASSLWGPHNEQFF,TGTGCCAGCAGCTTGTGGGGGCCCCACAATGAGCAGTTCTTC
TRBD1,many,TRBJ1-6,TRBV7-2,CASSLGQGANGSPLHF,TGTGCCAGCAGCTTAGGCCAGGGGGCCAATGGCTCACCCCTCCACTTT
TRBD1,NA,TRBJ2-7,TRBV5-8,CASSRASGQAYEQYF,TGTGCCAGCAGCCGCGCGAGTGGACAGGCCTACGAGCAGTACTTC
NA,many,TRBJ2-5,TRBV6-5,CASNQGIGETQYF,TGTGCCAGCAATCAAGGGATTGGGGAGACCCAGTACTTC
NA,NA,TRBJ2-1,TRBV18,CASSPPGRGRYNEQFF,TGTGCCAGCTCACCACCCGGGCGGGGCAGGTACAATGAGCAGTTCTTC
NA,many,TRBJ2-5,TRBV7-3,CASSAMGGVETQYF,TGTGCCAGCAGCGCGATGGGGGGAGTGGAGACCCAGTACTTC
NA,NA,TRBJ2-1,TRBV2,CASRRGEADEQSF,TGTGCCAGCAGGCGGGGTGAGGCCGATGAGCAGTCCTTC
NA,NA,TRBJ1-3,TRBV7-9,CASSRDTVSGNTIYF,TGTGCCAGCAGCCGGGACACCGTCTCTGGAAACACCATATATTTT
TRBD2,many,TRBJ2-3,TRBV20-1,CSAFSRTSGAGGTQYF,TGCAGTGCTTTCTCACGGACTAGCGGGGCGGGGGGTACGCAGTATTTT
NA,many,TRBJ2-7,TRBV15,CATSRGTASYEQYF,TGTGCCACCAGCAGGGGGACGGCCTCCTACGAGCAGTACTTC
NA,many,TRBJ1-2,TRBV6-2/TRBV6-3,CASSSPSGKDGYTF,TGTGCCAGCAGTTCCCCGTCCGGGAAGGATGGCTACACCTTC
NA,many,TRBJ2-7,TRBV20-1,CSAPPTAPSGEQYF,TGCAGTGCTCCTCCCACGGCCCCCTCCGGGGAGCAGTACTTC
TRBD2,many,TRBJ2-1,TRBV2,CASSEGGWGGSYNEQFF,TGTGCCAGCAGTGAAGGGGGGTGGGGGGGCTCCTACAATGAGCAGTTCTTC
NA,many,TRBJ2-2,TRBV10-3,CAISESLPGKNTGELFF,TGTGCCATCAGTGAGTCTCTCCCGGGAAAGAACACCGGGGAGCTGTTTTTT
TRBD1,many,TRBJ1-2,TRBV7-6,CASSSTTMGQVLF,TGTGCCAGCAGCTCTACAACTATGGGACAGGTCCTATTC
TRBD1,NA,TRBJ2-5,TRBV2,CASSDPQGPQETQYF,TGTGCCAGCAGTGATCCACAGGGGCCCCAAGAGACCCAGTACTTC
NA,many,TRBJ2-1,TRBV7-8,CASSQQPVAISYNEQFF,TGTGCCAGCAGCCAACAGCCAGTAGCCATCTCCTACAATGAGCAGTTCTTC
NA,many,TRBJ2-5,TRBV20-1,CSASPGELGETQYF,TGCAGTGCTAGTCCCGGGGAACTCGGAGAGACCCAGTACTTC
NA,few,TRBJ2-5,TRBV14,CASSQGVIGVLSRETQYF,TGTGCCAGCAGCCAAGGAGTTATAGGGGTGCTTTCCCGAGAGACCCAGTACTTC
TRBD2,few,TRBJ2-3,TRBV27,CASSWLAGTEDTQYF,TGTGCCAGCAGTTGGCTAGCGGGGACAGAAGATACGCAGTATTTT
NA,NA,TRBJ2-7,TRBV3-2,CASSPRGAAAFGYEQYF,TGTGCCAGCAGCCCCAGAGGGGCAGCGGCCTTCGGTTACGAGCAGTACTTC
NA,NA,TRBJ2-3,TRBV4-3,CASSQDPYTDTHYF,TGCGCCAGCAGCCAAGACCCCTACACAGATACGCACTATTTT
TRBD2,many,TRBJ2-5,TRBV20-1,CSARELAVKETQYF,TGCAGTGCTAGAGAGCTAGCGGTCAAAGAGACCCAGTACTTC
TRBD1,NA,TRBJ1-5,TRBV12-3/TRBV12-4,CASIPGQGGNQPQHF,TGTGCCAGCATCCCGGGACAGGGTGGCAATCAGCCCCAGCATTTT
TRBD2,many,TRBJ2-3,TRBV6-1,CATLAGVGTDTQYF,TGTGCCACCTTAGCGGGAGTGGGCACAGATACGCAGTATTTT